This paragraph reports one T cell receptor beta chain. These data are taken from a study of blood T cell repertoires in COVID-19. At the level of the study: Samples of COVID-19 (acute and convalescent) were obtained from the United States, Italy and Spain. T cells, B-cell-depleted T cells, or PBMCs supplied cDNA or gDNA.

In the study's own analysis: The authors estimated nucleated cell counts from reference gene primer amplification. Generated by immunoSEQ multiplex PCR, the TCRdb table keeps only in-frame clones and is missing some. That table gives V, J and clone size, and the DNA gave D and trimming. The sample carries about 140,000 clones, approximately 80% recorded once. This CDR3 has 13 amino acids. V shed 7 bases and J shed 7 bases, with 18 bases lying between them. Germline V gene data show CDR1 as SGHRS and CDR2 as YFSETQ. This receptor was taken from an elderly woman in a cohort sampled during active or convalescent COVID-19. The specimen was peripheral blood. V usage is TRBV5-1 and J usage is TRBJ2-7; perhaps TRBD1 as D (5 bases). The CDR3 loop reads CASGDSLTGEQYF. The CDR3 nucleotides are TGCGCCAGCGGAGACAGCCTAACTGGGGAGCAGTACTTC. Full variable domain (missing parts from reference TRBV5-1 and TRBJ2-7): KAGVTQTPRYLIKTRGQQVTLSCSPISGHRSVSWYQQTPGQGLQFLFEYFSETQRNKGNFPGRFSGRQFSNSRSEMNVSTLELGDSALYLCASGDSLTGEQYFGPGTRLTVT.